This is a list of T cell receptor beta chains from one sample in a study of immune heterogeneity within non-small cell lung tumors. One entry per CDR3 protein results from TCRdb running MiXCR on the multiplex PCR reads. Of about 15,000 distinct CDR3 sequences listed, roughly 29% are singletons. Sequenced sample: lung tumor tissue. These receptors all come from a man aged 35 to 55 with non-small cell lung cancer. Both conserved end residues are part of each CDR3. Each record gives: clone size, CDR3 length, D gene, J gene, V gene, CDR3 DNA, CDR3 protein. A D gene is named only where the DNA matches it firmly. Rows may omit the clone size; those that give it use once, few, many or a size class.

- | 11 | - | TRBJ1-1 | TRBV30 | TGTGCCTGGATACGGCGTACTGAAGCTTTCTTT | CAWIRRTEAFF
- | 14 | - | TRBJ1-4 | TRBV7-9 | TGTGCCAGCAGCTTGTCCTCGGCAAATGAAAAACTGTTTTTT | CASSLSSANEKLFF
- | 16 | TRBD1 | TRBJ1-3 | TRBV7-6 | TGTGCCAGCAGCTTAGACAGGGGGCAATTCGGAAACACCATATATTTT | CASSLDRGQFGNTIYF
many | 12 | - | TRBJ2-1 | TRBV10-3 | TGTGCCATCAGTGAACAGGACAATGAGCAGTTCTTC | CAISEQDNEQFF
few | 12 | - | TRBJ2-7 | TRBV29-1 | TGCAGCGTCAGGACTGGGGGTTACGAGCAGTACTTC | CSVRTGGYEQYF
few | 12 | TRBD1 | TRBJ2-5 | TRBV30 | TGTGCCTGGAGTAAGGGGGCAGAGACCCAGTACTTC | CAWSKGAETQYF
medium-sized | 14 | TRBD1 | TRBJ2-7 | TRBV2 | TGTGCCAGCAGTACGGACAGGGTCTGGTACGAGCAGTACTTC | CASSTDRVWYEQYF
once | 15 | TRBD1 | TRBJ1-2 | TRBV5-1 | TGCGCCAGCAGCATAGGACAGGGGGCTAACTATGGCTACACCTTC | CASSIGQGANYGYTF
many | 13 | - | TRBJ2-7 | TRBV30 | TGTGCCTGGAGTGATAGGTATCCTTTCGAGCAGTACTTC | CAWSDRYPFEQYF
few | 16 | - | TRBJ2-3 | TRBV10-3 | TGTGCCATCAGTGAAATACAAAGGGACACAGGGGATACGCAGTATTTT | CAISEIQRDTGDTQYF
few | 13 | - | TRBJ1-2 | TRBV5-5 | TGTGCCAGCAGCTTGTGGGGGGGGGATGGCTACACCTTC | CASSLWGGDGYTF
medium-sized | 14 | - | TRBJ2-2 | TRBV20-1 | TGCAGTGCTAGAGGACACTCGAACACCGGGGAGCTGTTTTTT | CSARGHSNTGELFF
many | 14 | TRBD2 | TRBJ2-3 | TRBV19 | TGTGCCAGTAGCGGGAGGGCGGGCACAGATACGCAGTATTTT | CASSGRAGTDTQYF
- | 12 | - | TRBJ2-4 | TRBV20-1 | TGCAGTGCTAGCGGTCAGACAAACATTCAGTACTTC | CSASGQTNIQYF
few | 16 | TRBD1 | TRBJ2-1 | TRBV11-3 | TGTGCCAGCGGAAGAACCGGGACAGTAGGTTACAATGAGCAGTTCTTC | CASGRTGTVGYNEQFF
- | 11 | - | TRBJ2-1 | TRBV11-3 | TGTGCCAGCAGCTTAGAGGATGAGCAGTTCTTC | CASSLEDEQFF
few | 19 | TRBD2 | TRBJ2-2 | TRBV3-1 | TGTGCCAGCAGCCAAGAGAGGACTAGCGGGAGGGCGTCCACCGGGGAGCTGTTTTTT | CASSQERTSGRASTGELFF
few | 10 | - | TRBJ2-7 | TRBV12-3/TRBV12-4 | TGTGCCAGCGCTTCCTACGAGCAGTACTTC | CASASYEQYF
many | 14 | TRBD2 | TRBJ2-7 | TRBV7-8 | TGTGCCAGCAGCCGACTAGCGCGGAACTACGAGCAGTACTTC | CASSRLARNYEQYF
many | 13 | - | TRBJ2-1 | TRBV6-2/TRBV6-3 | TGTGCCAGCAGGGGGAGCTCCTACAATGAGCAGTTCTTC | CASRGSSYNEQFF
few | 16 | TRBD2 | TRBJ2-1 | TRBV7-3 | TGTGCCAGCAGCTTAACCGGGACTAGCGGTAACAATGAGCAGTTCTTC | CASSLTGTSGNNEQFF
once | 15 | - | TRBJ2-1 | TRBV14 | TGTACCAGCAGCCTTAGTAGCGGAGCTCACAATGAGCAGTTCTTC | CTSSLSSGAHNEQFF
medium-sized | 13 | - | TRBJ2-7 | TRBV11-2 | TGTGCCAGCAGCTTAGGTGGCCCCTACGAGCAGTACTTC | CASSLGGPYEQYF
many | 17 | - | TRBJ2-2 | TRBV7-8 | TGTGCCAGCAGCCCCGAAGGAGGGGGCGGGAACACCGGGGAGCTGTTTTTT | CASSPEGGGGNTGELFF
- | 12 | - | TRBJ1-1 | TRBV20-1 | TGCAGTGCTAGCCATGGGGGTACTGAAGCTTTCTTT | CSASHGGTEAFF
- | 14 | - | TRBJ1-1 | TRBV20-1 | TGCAGTGCTAGAGATTTACGGGGCTGGACTGAAGCTTTCTTT | CSARDLRGWTEAFF